One and the same sample provided the 10 T cell receptor beta chains below, sequenced in a study of breast tumors, draining lymph nodes, adjacent tissues. A single record per CDR3 protein comes from TCRdb applying MiXCR to the multiplex PCR reads. This sample carries fewer than 200,000 distinct CDR3 sequences, roughly a third of them seen once, and the ten largest clones take around 4%. Axillary draining lymph nodes of breast cancer patients supplied the node samples. Sequenced sample: axillary lymph node tissue. The receptors were gathered from a female donor with breast cancer. Some clones in this sample may be carry-over from other donors' samples.

The rearrangement uses TRBV7-9 and TRBJ1-1; D is ambiguous. The CDR3 extends over 13 amino acids. The V gene lost 4 bases and the J gene lost 4 bases, with 10 bases spanning the gap. Germline lookup yields CDR1 SEHNR and CDR2 FQNEAQ (reference sequence). The CDR3 reads CASSSREITEAFF. CDR3 nucleotides: TGTGCCAGCAGCTCCCGGGAAATCACTGAAGCTTTCTTT.

The chain employs TRBV9 and TRBJ1-6; 8 bases are a match to TRBD1. CDR3 size: 16 residues. CDR1 is SGDLS and CDR2 is YYNGEE in the germline V gene. The ends lost 0 bases at V and 3 bases at J; junction bases unmatched: 2. The CDR3 spells CASSVATGGYNSPLHF. The CDR3 DNA reads as TGTGCCAGCAGCGTAGCCACAGGGGGCTATAATTCACCCCTCCACTTT.

V and J are TRBV25-1 and TRBJ2-7, with 10 nucleotides matching TRBD1. This CDR3 contains 16 residues. Trimming took 9 bases from V and 1 from J; bases not matched to a gene: 12. Germline-derived CDR1 and CDR2 are MGHDK and SYGVNS. The CDR3 reads CARKPIRDRGSYEQYF. The CDR3 DNA reads TGTGCCAGGAAGCCCATTCGGGACAGGGGTTCCTACGAGCAGTACTTC.

This clonotype was detected many times. The V call is TRBV5-4, the J call TRBJ2-5, with D possibly matching TRBD2 (6 bases). The V gene lost 2 bases and the J gene lost 5 bases, with 16 bases spanning the gap. The CDR3 contains 15 residues. From germline, CDR1 is SGHNT and CDR2 YYREEE (reference sequence). CDR3 amino acids: CASSLGGNQIETQYF. The CDR3 DNA is TGTGCCAGCAGCTTAGGCGGGAATCAGATTGAGACCCAGTACTTC.

With respect to this clonotype: Because it lacks the conserved phenylalanine or tryptophan at the end, this CDR3 is likely a read error. This rearrangement joins TRBV9 to TRBJ2-7; unclear D gene. The CDR3 is made up of 13 amino acids. The germline gives CDR1 SGDLS, CDR2 YYNGEE. The CDR3 nucleotides are TGTGCCGGCAGCGTAGCCCCTAGGTACGAGCAGTACTCC. It codes for CAGSVAPRYEQYS.

The rearrangement uses TRBV4-3 and TRBJ1-4, with a possible D match to TRBD1 (5 bases). Germline V gene sequence: CDR1 LGHNA, CDR2 YSLEER. CDR3 length: 19 residues. Trimming removed 3 bases from V and 7 bases from J, with 27 bases in between. The CDR3 protein is CASSQALAGREGRGEKLFF. Written as DNA, the CDR3 is TGCGCCAGCAGCCAGGCGCTAGCGGGTAGGGAGGGGAGGGGTGAAAAACTGTTTTTT.

V gene TRBV24-1 combines with J gene TRBJ1-4, with D possibly matching TRBD1 (5 bases). V lost 7 bases and J lost 3, with 17 bases in between. The CDR3 has 16 residues. CDR1 and CDR2 from the germline V gene are KGHDR and SFDVKD. This CDR3 reads CATSLTSGAANEKLFF. The CDR3 nucleotides are TGTGCCACCAGCCTGACTAGCGGGGCCGCTAATGAAAAACTGTTTTTT.

Concerning this clonotype itself: This is likely a read error, given that the CDR3 carries no conserved phenylalanine or tryptophan at its end. This rearrangement joins TRBV7-6 to TRBJ1-5; D is ambiguous. CDR1 is SGHVS, CDR2 FNYEAQ, per germline. The CDR3 sequence is 13 residues long. This CDR3 reads CASGLDRNQPQHS. For the CDR3, the DNA is TGTGCCAGCGGCTTAGACCGCAATCAGCCCCAGCATTCT.

This clonotype has a count of ten or more. The rearrangement joins TRBV19 to TRBJ1-2; 9 bases are shared with TRBD1. The CDR3 is 16 amino acids. V was pared by 5 bases and J by 4 bases, with 11 bases of the junction left unmatched. Germline CDR1 reads LNHDA; CDR2 reads SQIVND (reference sequence). The CDR3 sequence: CASSGTGTGTLYGYTF. Here the CDR3 DNA reads TGTGCCAGTAGTGGCACCGGGACAGGGACTCTCTATGGCTACACCTTC.

This clonotype was seen ten or more times. The chain is built from TRBV4-1 and TRBJ2-2, with TRBD1 matching over 8 bases. Germline trimming cut 3 bases from V and 4 bases from J; bases unmatched to any gene: 7. In germline, CDR1 is MGHRA, CDR2 YSYEKL. The CDR3 length is 16 residues. CDR3 in amino acids: CASSHPPRGRTGELFF. As DNA, the CDR3 is TGCGCCAGCAGCCACCCCCCCAGGGGGCGCACCGGGGAGCTGTTTTTT.